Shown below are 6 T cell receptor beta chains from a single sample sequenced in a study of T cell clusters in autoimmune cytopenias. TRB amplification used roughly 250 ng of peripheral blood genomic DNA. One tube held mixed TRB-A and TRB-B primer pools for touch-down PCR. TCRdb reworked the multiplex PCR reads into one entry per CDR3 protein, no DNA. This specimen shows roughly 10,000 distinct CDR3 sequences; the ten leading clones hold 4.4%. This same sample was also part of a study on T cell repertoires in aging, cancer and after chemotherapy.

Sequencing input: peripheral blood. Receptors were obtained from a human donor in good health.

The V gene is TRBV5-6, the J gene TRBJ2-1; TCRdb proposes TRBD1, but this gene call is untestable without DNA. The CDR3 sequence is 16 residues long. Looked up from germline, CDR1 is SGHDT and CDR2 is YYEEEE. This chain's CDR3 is CASSSPTGPYLSEQFF.

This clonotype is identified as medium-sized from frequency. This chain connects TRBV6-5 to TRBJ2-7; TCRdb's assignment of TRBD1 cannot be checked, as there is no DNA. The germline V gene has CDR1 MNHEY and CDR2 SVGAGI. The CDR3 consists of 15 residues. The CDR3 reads CASSATGGNPYEQYF.

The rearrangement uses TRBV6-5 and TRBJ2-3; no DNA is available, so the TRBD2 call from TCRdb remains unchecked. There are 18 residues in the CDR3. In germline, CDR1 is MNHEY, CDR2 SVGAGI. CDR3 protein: CASSSRADIYLYTDTQYF.

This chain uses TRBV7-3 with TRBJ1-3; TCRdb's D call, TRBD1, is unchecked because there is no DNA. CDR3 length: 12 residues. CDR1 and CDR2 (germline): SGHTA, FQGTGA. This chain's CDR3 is CASSPVGGTIYF.

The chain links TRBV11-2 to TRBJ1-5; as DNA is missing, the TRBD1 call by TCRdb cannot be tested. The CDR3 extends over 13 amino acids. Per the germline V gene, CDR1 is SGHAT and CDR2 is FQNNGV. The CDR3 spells CASSRDRGQPQHF.

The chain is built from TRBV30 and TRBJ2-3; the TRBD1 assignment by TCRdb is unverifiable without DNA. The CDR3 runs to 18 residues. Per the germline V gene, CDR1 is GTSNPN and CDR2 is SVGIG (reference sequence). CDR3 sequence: CAWTHAAWGSVSTDTQYF.